This T cell receptor (beta chain) came from a study of T cell repertoires in cytomegalovirus infection. For the study at large: Peptides in the study included HLA-C-restricted and HLA-B-restricted CMV epitopes. Public TCR beta signatures indicated both CMV infection and matching HLA type. Study outcomes and limitations: Ex vivo responses were dominated by HLA-C-restricted CMV-specific TCR beta clonotypes. CMV carriers with the relevant HLA were identified by cumulative public TCR beta family frequency.

The V gene's germline CDR1 is SGHVS and CDR2 FNYEAQ. V was pared by 3 bases and J by 1 base, with 9 bases between. This CDR3 is 14 amino acids long. In TCRdb, the reads were re-called with MiXCR into one record per CDR3 protein. The sample contains a few hundred thousand distinct CDR3 sequences, around two fifths of which appear only once. There are a few counts of this clonotype. Antigen: not known. This clonotype was sampled from a human donor in good health (CMV status not recorded). Some clones in this sample may be carry-over from other donors' samples. The starting material was cultured PBMCs, obtained from culture after CMV antigen stimulation. This sequence joins TRBV7-6 and TRBJ2-5; D remains ambiguous. CDR3 residues: CASSFVLGQETQYF. Written as DNA, the CDR3 is TGTGCCAGCAGCTTCGTTTTGGGCCAAGAGACCCAGTACTTC. Together with reference TRBV7-6 and TRBJ2-5, the CDR3 gives the full variable domain: GAGVSQSPRYKVTKRGQDVALRCDPISGHVSLYWYRQALGQGPEFLTYFNYEAQQDKSGLPNDRFSAERPEGSISTLTIQRTEQRDSAMYRCASSFVLGQETQYFGPGTRLLVL.